This T cell receptor (beta chain) was identified during a study of T cells after yellow fever vaccination (dated by TCRdb to between 2018 and 2020). For the study in its entirety: The SMART-Seq v4 Ultra Low Input RNA kit was used to prepare libraries from fractions with low cell numbers. To follow T-cell clones before and after primary and booster YFV17D yellow fever vaccination, bulk TCR alpha and beta repertoires were sequenced over time. Blood was drawn at multiple timepoints before and after primary and secondary immunization, with bulk PBMC replicates and cell subsets isolated. The cohort comprised two healthy male donors, one aged 18 to 30 and one aged 30 to 40 years.

The junction shows trimming of 0 bases on V and 2 bases on J, plus 10 bases between the germline ends. CDR1 and CDR2, per the germline V gene, are SQVTM and ANQGSEA. CDR3 length: 14 amino acids, cysteine to phenylalanine. The only DNA kept is the CDR3, 42 bases in frame from the first base. Data came from an Illumina NovaSeq 6000. Synthesis of TCR cDNA relied on 5'RACE template switching, a step that introduced a universal primer site along with unique molecular identifiers. Priming for cDNA synthesis came from both the TCR alpha and TCR beta constant segments. Libraries were amplified in two PCR steps, with sample barcodes and sequencing adapters added in the second step. Sequencing of the libraries was done on either Illumina HiSeq 2500 (2x100 bp) or NovaSeq (2x150 bp). As for the authors' bioinformatics: MIGEC was used to demultiplex reads and collapse the reads into UMI consensus sequences, and MiXCR was used for V(D)J alignment. Vaccine-responding clonotypes were defined with edgeR using replicate PBMC samples, requiring FDR below 0.01 and a log2 fold change above 5 up to day 15. Each bulk clonotype received a CD4 or CD8 identity based on whether the sequenced CD4 or CD8 repertoire contained that clonotype at higher abundance. Using fastp at Q25 and MiXCR, TCRdb reprocessed the public reads and kept productive beta chains. Each record represents a unique CDR3 protein, reported with the most common genes and DNA among its rows. The V and J calls reflect TCRdb's pipeline rather than the authors' work. Recorded for this sample are approximately 260,000 distinct CDR3 sequences; around 5.2% of them occurred a single time. The top ten clonotypes cover approximately 3.5% of the sample.

Taken with the paper, the label for treatment or condition translates to: live attenuated yellow fever vaccine strain. PBMCs were isolated from peripheral blood using a standard Ficoll-Paque protocol. Dynabeads CD4 and CD8 positive selection kits were used to isolate the CD4 and CD8 T-cell fractions. TriZol was used to extract RNA from bulk PBMCs, CD4 and CD8 fractions, and dextramer-positive and dextramer-negative fractions. Overall study results and their limits: A small share of clonotypes occurred in both CD4 and CD8 compartments, likely arising from convergent recombination. Compared with the primary T-cell response, the secondary T-cell response was weaker but faster, peaking on day 5 rather than day 15. Because abundant contaminating clonotypes from the bulk population could be contained in FACS-sorted repertoires, computational filtering was required. Only a couple of donors were included in the study, so the extent to which the findings can be generalized is limited. After the booster, most of the clones that had expanded following primary vaccination were detected again (96% of CD4 and around 87% of CD8), which suggests that memory was broadly maintained.

Turning to this clonotype: The antigen this receptor binds is unknown. Base-call qualities are not available, and no considerably larger clone is one nucleotide away.

The chain links TRBV29-1 with TRBJ1-2; the D region possibly corresponds to TRBD1 (5 bases align). Sequencing was performed on CD4+ T cells sorted from PBMCs, taken on the day of the yellow fever booster vaccination. The clonotype was recovered from a man aged 18 to 29 who received the YFV17D yellow fever vaccine. The DNA sequence is TGCAGCGTTGAAGAAAAGGGGAACAACTATGGCTACACCTTC. Translated, this is CSVEEKGNNYGYTF.